Listed below are T cell receptor beta chains from one sample, sequenced in a study of CD8+ T cells in alopecia areata. Sequencing used immunoSEQ multiplex PCR; TCRdb keeps in-frame clones, though not all of them. The sample lists about 140,000 clones, roughly 54% occurring once. The sample here was CD8+ T cells sorted from blood, taken at week 4, from a patient treated with tofacitinib. The source of these receptors is a human donor with alopecia areata. Both conserved end residues are part of each CDR3. The D gene is left open where the match is weak. The size entry is marked missing in some rows and otherwise reads once, few, many or a size class.

size,D,V,J,length,CDR3,DNA
-,-,TRBV7-3,TRBJ2-2,14,CASSSNVNTGELFF,TGTGCCAGCAGCTCAAACGTTAACACCGGGGAGCTGTTTTTT
-,-,TRBV10-3,TRBJ2-3,15,CAISAPNGGTDTQYF,TGTGCCATCAGTGCCCCCAATGGAGGCACAGATACGCAGTATTTT
few,-,TRBV7-8,TRBJ2-7,13,CASSPGTSYEQYF,TGTGCCAGCAGCCCGGGGACAAGCTACGAGCAGTACTTC
few,TRBD1,TRBV9,TRBJ2-1,15,CASSARQGPYNEQFF,TGTGCCAGCAGCGCCCGACAGGGCCCCTACAATGAGCAGTTCTTC
-,-,TRBV30,TRBJ2-5,16,CAWSVNGEGQQETQYF,TGTGCCTGGAGTGTAAACGGTGAAGGCCAACAAGAGACCCAGTACTTC
-,-,TRBV7-7,TRBJ2-2,14,CASSLRASAGELFF,TGTGCCAGCAGCTTACGGGCGAGCGCCGGGGAGCTGTTTTTT
-,-,TRBV11-2,TRBJ1-1,16,CASSQDVGFGNTEAFF,TGTGCCAGCAGCCAGGATGTAGGTTTTGGGAACACTGAAGCTTTCTTT
-,TRBD1,TRBV29-1,TRBJ2-7,15,CSVEDRDRSSYEQYF,TGCAGCGTTGAAGACCGGGACAGGAGCTCCTACGAGCAGTACTTC
-,TRBD2,TRBV11-2,TRBJ2-5,15,CASSLIAGGGETQYF,TGTGCCAGCAGCTTAATAGCGGGGGGCGGGGAGACCCAGTACTTC
-,TRBD2,TRBV2,TRBJ2-2,15,CASIGGGLNTGELFF,TGTGCCAGCATCGGCGGGGGTCTGAACACCGGGGAGCTGTTTTTT
-,TRBD1,TRBV6-5,TRBJ1-3,15,CASRPTGGSGNTIYF,TGTGCCAGCAGGCCTACAGGGGGCTCTGGAAACACCATATATTTT
few,TRBD1,TRBV30,TRBJ2-1,15,CAWSVSGQGYNEQFF,TGTGCCTGGAGTGTATCGGGACAGGGCTACAATGAGCAGTTCTTC
-,TRBD2,TRBV2,TRBJ2-7,15,CASRGPGTSPYEQYF,TGTGCCAGCAGGGGACCCGGGACTAGCCCGTACGAGCAGTACTTC
-,TRBD1,TRBV7-9,TRBJ2-2,14,CASSLTGSTGELFF,TGTGCCAGCAGCCTGACAGGGTCCACCGGGGAGCTGTTTTTT
once,-,TRBV7-9,TRBJ1-4,15,CASSPGQGEMEKLFF,TGTGCCAGCAGCCCCGGCCAAGGGGAAATGGAAAAACTGTTTTTT
-,-,TRBV7-8,TRBJ2-5,11,CASHVAETQYF,TGTGCCAGCCACGTAGCAGAGACCCAGTACTTC
few,-,TRBV4-1,TRBJ1-1,13,CASRLRGSPEAFF,TGCGCCAGCAGGCTTCGAGGGTCCCCTGAAGCTTTCTTT
-,-,TRBV29-1,TRBJ1-2,12,CSGEDDSWGYTF,TGCAGCGGGGAGGACGATTCGTGGGGCTACACCTTC
-,-,TRBV27,TRBJ1-2,13,CASSPPGSGGYTF,TGTGCCAGCAGTCCTCCAGGGTCAGGTGGCTACACCTTC
-,-,TRBV2,TRBJ1-2,15,CASSEWRDPNYGYTF,TGTGCCAGCAGTGAATGGCGGGATCCAAACTATGGCTACACCTTC
few,-,TRBV4-1,TRBJ2-7,14,CASSQDSQGYEQYF,TGCGCCAGCAGCCAAGACTCACAGGGATACGAGCAGTACTTC
-,TRBD1,TRBV5-4,TRBJ2-7,12,CASSFQDREQYF,TGTGCCAGCAGCTTTCAGGACAGGGAGCAGTACTTC
-,-,TRBV4-3,TRBJ1-5,16,CASSQEWSYSNQPQHF,TGCGCCAGCAGCCAAGAATGGTCATATAGCAATCAGCCCCAGCATTTT
-,-,TRBV7-9,TRBJ1-2,12,CASSLMGDGYTF,TGTGCCAGCAGCTTAATGGGGGATGGCTACACCTTC
-,-,TRBV9,TRBJ2-7,12,CASSDYGYEQYF,TGTGCCAGCAGCGATTACGGCTACGAGCAGTACTTC
-,-,TRBV2,TRBJ2-5,13,CASSEGGSETQYF,TGTGCCAGCAGTGAGGGGGGCTCAGAGACCCAGTACTTC
few,-,TRBV4-2,TRBJ1-1,15,CASRRPEEMNTEAFF,TGTGCCAGCAGACGCCCCGAGGAGATGAACACTGAAGCTTTCTTT
few,-,TRBV9,TRBJ1-1,15,CASSVVQGGSTEAFF,TGTGCCAGCAGCGTAGTACAGGGCGGGAGCACTGAAGCTTTCTTT
-,-,TRBV25-1,TRBJ2-3,10,CATHTDTQYF,TGTGCCACCCACACAGATACGCAGTATTTT
-,-,TRBV4-1,TRBJ2-1,14,CASSHFVGTAEQFF,TGCGCCAGCAGCCATTTTGTTGGTACGGCGGAGCAGTTCTTC
-,-,TRBV6-5,TRBJ1-1,13,CASTPGGSTEAFF,TGTGCCAGCACCCCAGGAGGGAGCACTGAAGCTTTCTTT
-,-,TRBV27,TRBJ2-6,15,CASSSRGSGANVLTF,TGTGCCAGCAGTTCCCGGGGCTCTGGGGCCAACGTCCTGACTTTC
few,-,TRBV4-3,TRBJ2-7,12,CASRWWIYEQYF,TGCGCCAGCAGGTGGTGGATCTACGAGCAGTACTTC
-,TRBD1,TRBV4-3,TRBJ2-3,15,CASSQRQGGTDTQYF,TGCGCCAGCAGCCAACGACAGGGGGGCACAGATACGCAGTATTTT
-,-,TRBV13,TRBJ1-5,14,CASSLGHSNQPQHF,TGTGCCAGCAGCCTAGGGCATAGCAATCAGCCCCAGCATTTT
-,-,TRBV6-4,TRBJ2-5,15,CASSDSKGVEETQYF,TGTGCCAGCAGTGACTCGAAGGGGGTCGAAGAGACCCAGTACTTC
few,-,TRBV14,TRBJ1-1,14,CASSHEHWNTEAFF,TGTGCCAGCAGCCATGAACATTGGAACACTGAAGCTTTCTTT
few,-,TRBV7-9,TRBJ2-2,11,CASSLNAELFF,TGTGCCAGCAGCCTTAACGCGGAGCTGTTTTTT
-,TRBD1,TRBV14,TRBJ2-4,14,CASSYRDRADIQYF,TGTGCCAGCAGCTACCGGGACAGGGCCGACATTCAGTACTTC
-,-,TRBV30,TRBJ1-1,14,CAWSTGRRYTEAFF,TGTGCCTGGAGTACAGGGAGAAGGTACACTGAAGCTTTCTTT
few,-,TRBV29-1,TRBJ1-2,13,CSVDPGDVDGYTF,TGCAGCGTTGATCCAGGGGACGTGGATGGCTACACCTTC
-,TRBD2,TRBV5-1,TRBJ2-1,16,CASSLVLAGDYNEQFF,TGCGCCAGCAGCTTGGTATTAGCGGGGGACTACAATGAGCAGTTCTTC
few,TRBD1,TRBV19,TRBJ2-7,15,CASSAPSTGTYEQYF,TGTGCCAGTAGTGCCCCCTCGACAGGGACCTACGAGCAGTACTTC
few,TRBD1,TRBV7-3,TRBJ1-1,17,CASSLTGGLAMSTEAFF,TGTGCCAGCAGCCTTACAGGGGGACTAGCTATGAGCACTGAAGCTTTCTTT
-,TRBD1,TRBV4-1,TRBJ1-5,15,CASSQDRQGEQPQHF,TGCGCCAGCAGCCAAGATCGACAGGGGGAACAGCCCCAGCATTTT
-,-,TRBV30,TRBJ2-7,12,CASSLGVYEQYF,TGTGCCAGCAGCTTAGGGGTCTACGAGCAGTACTTC
-,-,TRBV27,TRBJ1-1,15,CASSLSYRGGTEAFF,TGTGCCAGCAGTTTATCGTATAGGGGTGGCACTGAAGCTTTCTTT
-,-,TRBV13,TRBJ2-4,15,CASSSLALGQNIQYF,TGTGCCAGCAGCTCACTAGCCCTGGGCCAAAACATTCAGTACTTC
-,-,TRBV5-6,TRBJ1-2,12,CASSLDVYGYTF,TGTGCCAGCAGCTTGGATGTCTATGGCTACACCTTC
-,-,TRBV29-1,TRBJ1-5,11,CSAVKGQPQHF,TGCAGCGCTGTAAAGGGGCAGCCCCAGCATTTT
-,-,TRBV29-1,TRBJ2-7,10,CSVKGVEQYF,TGCAGCGTTAAGGGGGTCGAGCAGTACTTC
-,-,TRBV6-6,TRBJ2-5,14,CASSYSNNQETQYF,TGTGCCAGCAGTTACTCGAACAACCAAGAGACCCAGTACTTC
-,-,TRBV6-4,TRBJ2-2,13,CASSAQGAGELFF,TGTGCCAGCAGTGCACAGGGCGCCGGGGAGCTGTTTTTT
few,-,TRBV25-1,TRBJ2-5,14,CASSESEVGETQYF,TGTGCCAGCAGTGAATCCGAAGTCGGGGAGACCCAGTACTTC
-,TRBD1,TRBV28,TRBJ1-2,17,CASSRQTEGAGTYGYTF,TGTGCCAGCAGTCGCCAAACCGAGGGGGCAGGGACCTATGGCTACACCTTC
-,-,TRBV30,TRBJ1-4,12,CAWARDLEKLFF,TGTGCCTGGGCCCGGGACCTCGAAAAACTGTTTTTT
-,TRBD1,TRBV7-9,TRBJ1-1,13,CASSSRDREEAFF,TGTGCCAGCAGCTCCCGGGACAGGGAGGAAGCTTTCTTT
-,-,TRBV6-5,TRBJ1-1,12,CASSYRNTEAFF,TGTGCCAGCAGTTACAGGAACACTGAAGCTTTCTTT
few,TRBD1,TRBV7-2,TRBJ2-1,14,CASSAGTAYNEQFF,TGTGCCAGCAGCGCCGGGACAGCCTACAATGAGCAGTTCTTC
-,-,TRBV19,TRBJ1-2,16,CASSRALLNGDYGYTF,TGTGCCAGTAGCCGAGCCCTCCTGAACGGAGACTATGGCTACACCTTC